A single sample gave rise to the 31 T cell receptor beta chains below, sequenced in a study of T cell changes during pregnancy in multiple sclerosis. The table came from immunoSEQ multiplex PCR; TCRdb's copy has only in-frame clones and leaves some out. This table has over 30,000 clones, about 93% appearing once. This specimen was CD4+ T cells from peripheral blood mononuclear cells, taken in the second trimester of pregnancy. The receptors here all came from a female donor in good health, enrolled as a control in a pregnancy study.

The chain carries TRBV14 and TRBJ2-3; 8 bases are shared with TRBD2. V lost 4 bases and J lost 2; bases outside the gene matches: 5. Germline V gives CDR1 SGHDN, CDR2 FVKESK. The CDR3 consists of 15 residues. DNA for the CDR3: TGTGCCAGCAGCCCTACTAGCGGAACCACAGATACGCAGTATTTT. Translating it yields CASSPTSGTTDTQYF. The full variable domain, its missing parts supplied by reference TRBV14 and TRBJ2-3, is EAGVTQFPSHSVIEKGQTVTLRCDPISGHDNLYWYRRVMGKEIKFLLHFVKESKQDESGMPNNRFLAERTGGTYSTLKVQPAELEDSGVYFCASSPTSGTTDTQYFGPGTRLTVL.

The chain recombines TRBV2 with TRBJ2-4, with a tentative D call TRBD1 (5 bases). Trimming left V 5 bases short and J 2 bases short, with 13 bases between. CDR3 length equals 15 residues. CDR1 and CDR2 from the germline V gene are SNHLY and FYNNEI. CDR3 nucleotide sequence: TGTGCCAGCAGTCTACAGGATACGACCAAAAACATTCAGTACTTC. Amino acids: CASSLQDTTKNIQYF. Complete variable domain (other parts from reference TRBV2 and TRBJ2-4): EPEVTQTPSHQVTQMGQEVILRCVPISNHLYFYWYRQILGQKVEFLVSFYNNEISEKSEIFDDQFSVERPDGSNFTLKIRSTKLEDSAMYFCASSLQDTTKNIQYFGAGTRLSVL.

This rearrangement joins TRBV27 to TRBJ2-1; TRBD2 agrees at 9 bases. Germline values: CDR1 MNHEY, CDR2 SMNVEV (reference sequence). With 5 bases clipped from V and 1 base from J, the junction kept 18 bases outside the gene matches. CDR3 size: 20 residues. The CDR3 spells CASSPTLLLAGAQSYNEQFF. In DNA form, the CDR3 reads TGTGCCAGCAGTCCCACACTGTTATTAGCGGGGGCGCAATCCTACAATGAGCAGTTCTTC.

V usage is TRBV2 and J usage is TRBJ1-2, with 7 bases identical to TRBD1. From germline, CDR1 is SNHLY and CDR2 FYNNEI. V lost 6 bases, J lost 0 bases, and 7 bases stayed unmatched. This CDR3 comprises 15 residues. CDR3 sequence reads: CASRQTGTANYGYTF. The CDR3 DNA sequence: TGTGCCAGCAGGCAGACAGGGACCGCTAACTATGGCTACACCTTC.

The J gene is TRBJ1-6, the V gene TRBV25-1; TRBD1 matches at 9 bases. The trim removed 4 bases at V and 10 bases at J, leaving 5 bases unmatched. Germline V gene sequence: CDR1 MGHDK, CDR2 SYGVNS. This CDR3 has 14 amino acids. CDR3 coding DNA: TGTGCCAGCAGTGGAGGGGACAGGGTATCACCCCTCCACTTT. It translates to CASSGGDRVSPLHF.

V gene TRBV25-1 combines with J gene TRBJ2-5; D may be TRBD2 (6 bases). The CDR3 has 16 residues. Germline loops: CDR1 MGHDK, CDR2 SYGVNS. The V end lost 2 bases, the J end lost 5 bases, and 18 bases lay between the germline ends. CDR3: CASSEARRGWGETQYF. CDR3 nucleotides: TGTGCCAGCAGTGAAGCCCGACGGGGGTGGGGGGAGACCCAGTACTTC.

The chain recombines TRBV7-9 with TRBJ1-3, with a possible D match to TRBD1 (5 bases). This CDR3 has 14 residues. Trimming took off 6 bases at V and 3 bases at J, with 12 bases between the two ends. Germline V CDR1 and CDR2: SEHNR, FQNEAQ (reference sequence). CDR3 coding DNA: TGTGCCAGCAGTTTCGGACAAAATGGAAACACCATATATTTT. It codes for CASSFGQNGNTIYF.

This clone was seen only once. The chain joins TRBV7-9 to TRBJ2-7; TRBD1 might be the D (6 bases). The CDR3 is 12 amino acids. CDR1 SEHNR and CDR2 FQNEAQ come from the germline V gene (reference sequence). Trimming took 5 bases from V and 7 from J, leaving 12 bases between them. The CDR3 DNA reads TGTGCCAGCAGCACACAGGGTCTGGAGCAGTACTTC. Residues: CASSTQGLEQYF.

The chain links TRBV5-1 to TRBJ2-1, with D possibly matching TRBD1 (6 bases). V lost 3 bases and J lost 10, with 8 bases in between. CDR3 size: 11 residues. CDR1 SGHRS and CDR2 YFSETQ come from the germline V gene. CDR3 DNA: TGCGCCAGCAGCTACGGACAGGAGCAGTTCTTC. Translating it yields CASSYGQEQFF.

The rearrangement joins TRBV7-2 to TRBJ1-2, with 8 bases aligning to TRBD1. The trim removed 5 bases at V and 6 bases at J, leaving 5 bases unmatched. In germline, CDR1 is SGHTA, CDR2 FQGNSA. The CDR3 has 13 amino acids. The CDR3 protein is CASSIQQGDGYTF. The CDR3 bases are TGTGCCAGCAGCATACAACAGGGGGATGGCTACACCTTC.

The gene calls are TRBV18 and TRBJ1-3; D gene unclear. V was trimmed by 0 bases and J by 2 bases, leaving 11 bases between them. The germline gives CDR1 KGHSH, CDR2 LQKENI. This CDR3 region has 16 residues. CDR3 DNA: TGTGCCAGCTCACCACCGGGAGGAGCTGCTGGAAACACCATATATTTT. Translated, it gives CASSPPGGAAGNTIYF.

The rearrangement uses TRBV29-1 and TRBJ2-3; 10 bases line up with TRBD2. After removal of 4 bases from V and 2 bases from J, the junction contained 9 bases not matched to a gene. This CDR3 comprises 16 residues. CDR1 is SQVTM and CDR2 is ANQGSEA in the germline V gene. CDR3 DNA sequence: TGCAGCGTTGCAAAGGTAGCGGGGGGTTCCACAGATACGCAGTATTTT. Translated: CSVAKVAGGSTDTQYF.

The rearrangement joins TRBV6-5 to TRBJ2-7; 8 nucleotides agree with TRBD1. The CDR3 runs 15 residues. The germline V gene has CDR1 MNHEY and CDR2 SVGAGI. V shed 4 bases, J shed 3 bases, and the junction held 8 bases outside the gene matches. The CDR3 region is CASSSSQGGFYEQYF. Here the CDR3 DNA reads TGTGCCAGCAGTTCTTCACAGGGGGGTTTCTACGAGCAGTACTTC.

This chain connects TRBV6-6 to TRBJ2-1; D possibly corresponds to TRBD2 (5 bases). The germline V gene has CDR1 MNHNY and CDR2 SVGAGI (reference sequence). The ends were cut back, 6 bases at V and 8 bases at J, with 11 bases in the middle. The CDR3 extends over 12 amino acids. This chain's CDR3 is CASRSSSDEQFF. The CDR3 DNA sequence: TGTGCCAGCAGATCTAGCTCGGATGAGCAGTTCTTC.

The chain has TRBV7-8 and TRBJ1-3; tentatively, D is TRBD1 (6 bases). CDR3 length: 17 amino acids. Between the trimmed V and J ends, which lost 5 bases and 0 bases, there was a span of 17 bases. Germline V gene sequence: CDR1 SGHVS, CDR2 FQNEAQ. The CDR3 coding sequence is TGTGCCAGCAGCCCCTATCCGACAGGACACTCTGGAAACACCATATATTTT. Translation: CASSPYPTGHSGNTIYF.

This clone was counted once. The chain combines TRBV19 with TRBJ2-1; 9 nucleotides align to TRBD1. CDR1 is LNHDA and CDR2 is SQIVND in the germline V gene (reference sequence). The V and J ends lost 3 bases and 7 bases, in that order; junction bases with no gene match: 7. The CDR3 contains 15 residues. The CDR3 bases are TGTGCCAGTAGTATGGGGACAGGGCTAGCAAATGAGCAGTTCTTC. This gives the protein CASSMGTGLANEQFF.

The chain links TRBV7-3 to TRBJ1-2; 7 positions agree with TRBD1. V dropped 2 bases and J dropped 2; count of bases not matched to a gene: 8. The CDR3 totals 16 residues. Per germline, CDR1 SGHTA and CDR2 FQGTGA. CDR3 DNA: TGTGCCAGCAGCTTAGGGTACCGGGACAGCAACTATGGCTACACCTTC. Encoded protein: CASSLGYRDSNYGYTF.

This rearrangement joins TRBV6-4 to TRBJ2-3; a weak D match, TRBD2 (6 bases). The CDR3 loop spans 14 amino acids. V dropped 6 bases and J dropped 0 bases, with 10 bases sitting between them. The germline V gene has CDR1 MRHNA and CDR2 SNTAGT. The CDR3 sequence: CASSSGTSTDTQYF. The CDR3 coding sequence is TGTGCCAGCAGCTCCGGGACTAGCACAGATACGCAGTATTTT.

The chain combines TRBV7-9 with TRBJ2-5; weak D call: TRBD2 (6 bases). V was shortened by 2 bases and J by 3 bases, with 7 bases between the two germline ends. The CDR3 has 13 residues. CDR1 is SEHNR and CDR2 is FQNEAQ in the germline V gene (reference sequence). CDR3 DNA sequence: TGTGCCAGCAGCTTATGGGGGGAAGAGACCCAGTACTTC. Its protein is CASSLWGEETQYF.

V gene TRBV6-5 combines with J gene TRBJ2-7; TRBD1 aligns across 9 bases. In germline, CDR1 is MNHEY, CDR2 SVGAGI. The CDR3 is made up of 15 amino acids. V lost 6 bases, J lost 4 bases, and 10 bases stayed unmatched. The CDR3 nucleotides are TGTGCCAGCAGCCGTCCAGGACAGGGGAAGTACGAGCAGTACTTC. This encodes CASSRPGQGKYEQYF.

The chain has TRBV18 and TRBJ2-2, with 9 positions matching TRBD1. The CDR3 is 18 residues long. Germline V lookup: CDR1 KGHSH, CDR2 LQKENI. Trimming took 0 bases from V and 3 from J; bases not matched to a gene: 8. The CDR3 spells CASSPPGTGRPDTGELFF. CDR3 nucleotides: TGTGCCAGCTCACCACCCGGGACAGGGAGACCCGACACCGGGGAGCTGTTTTTT.

The chain has TRBV29-1 and TRBJ1-5; D unresolved. The CDR3 contains 13 residues. CDR1 is SQVTM and CDR2 is ANQGSEA in the germline V gene. V gave up 4 bases and J gave up 5 bases, with 12 bases separating them. The CDR3 bases are TGCAGCGTTGGGAGGGCATTTGATCAGCCCCAGCATTTT. This codes for CSVGRAFDQPQHF.

V gene TRBV29-1 combines with J gene TRBJ2-7; D might be TRBD1 (5 bases). Germline V gene data show CDR1 as SQVTM and CDR2 as ANQGSEA. The CDR3 totals 13 residues. Deletions cut 3 bases from V and 0 bases from J, with 9 bases between. CDR3 nucleotide sequence: TGCAGCGTTGAGTGGGGCAGCTCCTACGAGCAGTACTTC. Amino acid sequence: CSVEWGSSYEQYF.

V usage is TRBV7-2 and J usage is TRBJ1-2, with 7 positions matching TRBD1. CDR1 is SGHTA, CDR2 FQGNSA, per germline. The CDR3 totals 15 residues. With 1 base clipped from V and 0 bases from J, the junction kept 2 bases outside the gene matches. The CDR3 coding sequence is TGTGCCAGCAGCTTAGGACAGGGAGCTAACTATGGCTACACCTTC. Protein product: CASSLGQGANYGYTF. Complete variable domain (other parts from reference TRBV7-2 and TRBJ1-2): GAGVSQSPSNKVTEKGKDVELRCDPISGHTALYWYRQSLGQGLEFLIYFQGNSAPDKSGLPSDRFSAERTGGSVSTLTIQRTQQEDSAVYLCASSLGQGANYGYTFGSGTRLTVV.

The chain has TRBV5-1 and TRBJ2-7; D might be TRBD2 (6 bases). The V and J ends lost 5 bases and 3 bases respectively, with 6 bases between them. Germline CDR1 reads SGHRS; CDR2 reads YFSETQ. The CDR3 is 11 amino acids. The CDR3, as DNA: TGCGCCAGCAGGGGGGGCTACGAGCAGTACTTC. Its translation is CASRGGYEQYF.

The chain combines TRBV7-2 with TRBJ2-3, with a weak D call TRBD2 (6 bases). Trimming cost V 5 bases and J 4 bases, with 16 bases left between them. Germline CDR1 is SGHTA and CDR2 is FQGNSA. The CDR3 consists of 15 residues. In DNA form, the CDR3 reads TGTGCCAGCAGCGAGCGACTAGGCGGTGCAGATACGCAGTATTTT. It codes for CASSERLGGADTQYF. The full variable domain, completed using reference TRBV7-2 and TRBJ2-3, is GAGVSQSPSNKVTEKGKDVELRCDPISGHTALYWYRQSLGQGLEFLIYFQGNSAPDKSGLPSDRFSAERTGGSVSTLTIQRTQQEDSAVYLCASSERLGGADTQYFGPGTRLTVL.

The V call is TRBV27, the J call TRBJ1-5, with 7 bases fitting TRBD1. This CDR3 has 16 amino acids. CDR1 MNHEY and CDR2 SMNVEV come from the germline V gene (reference sequence). The J segment lost 6 bases and the V segment lost 8 bases, leaving 16 bases of the junction unmatched. In nucleotides, the CDR3 is TGTGCCAGCGGAGAGGAGTCCAACAGGGGAATTCAGCCCCAGCATTTT. It codes for CASGEESNRGIQPQHF.

This clone was found once. The rearrangement joins TRBV5-1 to TRBJ2-5, with 9 positions matching TRBD2. This CDR3 comprises 15 residues. Per germline, CDR1 SGHRS and CDR2 YFSETQ. V lost 3 bases, J lost 0 bases, and 3 bases stayed unmatched. CDR3 sequence reads: CASSSAGGYQETQYF. The CDR3 bases are TGCGCCAGCAGCTCCGCGGGGGGGTACCAAGAGACCCAGTACTTC.

The rearrangement uses TRBV7-2 and TRBJ1-2, with 10 bases matching TRBD1. The CDR3 is 17 amino acids. CDR1 is SGHTA, CDR2 FQGNSA, per germline. Trimming cost V 6 bases and J 4 bases; bases outside gene matches: 14. For the CDR3, the DNA is TGTGCCAGCAGTCAAGCCCTAGGGACAGGGGCGTTCTATGGCTACACCTTC. Translating it yields CASSQALGTGAFYGYTF.

V usage is TRBV18 and J usage is TRBJ1-6, with a weak D call TRBD1 (6 bases). Per the germline V gene, CDR1 is KGHSH and CDR2 is LQKENI. The CDR3 sequence is 16 residues long. V was cut by 4 bases and J by 8 bases, with 18 bases left in between. In DNA form, the CDR3 reads TGTGCCAGCTCACGCCTAATGGGGGGGGCGGATTCACCCCTCCACTTT. It specifies CASSRLMGGADSPLHF.

V is TRBV7-9 and J is TRBJ1-2, with 7 bases aligning to TRBD1. V shed 3 bases, J shed 4 bases, and the junction held 11 bases outside the gene matches. Germline values: CDR1 SEHNR, CDR2 FQNEAQ (reference sequence). The CDR3 spans 16 residues. DNA for the CDR3: TGTGCCAGCAGCTTGCCCAGGACAGGTCCCAGCTATGGCTACACCTTC. It is translated as CASSLPRTGPSYGYTF. The full variable domain, in which reference TRBV7-9 and TRBJ1-2 provide the parts outside the CDR3, is DTGVSQNPRHKITKRGQNVTFRCDPISEHNRLYWYRQTLGQGPEFLTYFQNEAQLEKSRLLSDRFSAERPKGSFSTLEIQRTEQGDSAMYLCASSLPRTGPSYGYTFGSGTRLTVV.